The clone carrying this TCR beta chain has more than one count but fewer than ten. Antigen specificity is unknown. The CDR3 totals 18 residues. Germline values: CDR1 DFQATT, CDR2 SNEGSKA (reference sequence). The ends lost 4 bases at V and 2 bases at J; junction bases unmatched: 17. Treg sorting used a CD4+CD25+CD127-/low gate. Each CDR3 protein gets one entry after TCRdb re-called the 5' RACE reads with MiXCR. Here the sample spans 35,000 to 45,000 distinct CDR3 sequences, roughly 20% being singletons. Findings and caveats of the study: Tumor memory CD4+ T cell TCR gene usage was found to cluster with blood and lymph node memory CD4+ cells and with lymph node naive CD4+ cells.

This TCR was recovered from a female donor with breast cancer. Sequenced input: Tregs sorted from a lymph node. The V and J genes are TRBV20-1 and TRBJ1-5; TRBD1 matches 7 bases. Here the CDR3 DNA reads TGCAGTGCTAAGGTACCCGGCCTGACAGGGTGGGGCAATCAGCCCCAGCATTTT. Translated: CSAKVPGLTGWGNQPQHF.